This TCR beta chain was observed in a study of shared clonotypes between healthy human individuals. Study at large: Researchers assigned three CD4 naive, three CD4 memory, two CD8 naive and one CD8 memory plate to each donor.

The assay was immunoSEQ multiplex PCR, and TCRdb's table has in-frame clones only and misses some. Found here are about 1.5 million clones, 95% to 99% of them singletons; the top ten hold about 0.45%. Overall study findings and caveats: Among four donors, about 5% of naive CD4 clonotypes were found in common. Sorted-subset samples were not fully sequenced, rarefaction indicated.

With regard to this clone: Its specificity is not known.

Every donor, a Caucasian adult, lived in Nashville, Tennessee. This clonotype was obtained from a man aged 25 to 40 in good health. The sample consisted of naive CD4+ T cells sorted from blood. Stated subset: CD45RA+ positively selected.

CDR3 sequence: CASRGGLYNEQFF. In DNA form, the CDR3 reads TGTGCCAGCAGAGGAGGACTGTACAATGAGCAGTTCTTC. This sequence joins TRBV6-5 and TRBJ2-1, with D maybe TRBD2 (5 bases). V lost 6 bases, J lost 4 bases, and 10 bases lay in between. The CDR3 extends over 13 amino acids. Germline CDR1 reads MNHEY; CDR2 reads SVGAGI.